Following are 2 T cell receptor beta chains from one sample sequenced in a study of T cell responses to AZD1222 COVID-19 vaccine. Data came from immunoSEQ multiplex PCR; TCRdb stores just in-frame clones and leaves some out. The sample lists about 94,000 clones; approximately 90% were seen once. Sequences were derived from peripheral blood, sampled on day 0 of AZD1222 vaccination. The receptors shown here come from an adult in good health.

V is TRBV29-1 and J is TRBJ1-3; tentative D call: TRBD1 (5 bases). Germline CDR1 and CDR2: SQVTM and ANQGSEA. The length of the CDR3 is 13 residues. V gave up 4 bases and J gave up 3 bases, with 10 bases separating them. CDR3 loop: CSVAREGGNTIYF. The CDR3 DNA is TGCAGCGTTGCCAGGGAAGGTGGAAACACCATATATTTT.

The chain joins TRBV3-1 (or the pseudogene TRBV3-2) to TRBJ2-5; 14 bases line up with TRBD2. V lost 3 bases and J lost 5; bases outside the gene matches: 5. Per the germline V gene, CDR1 is LGHDT and CDR2 is YNNKEL (reference sequence). This CDR3 spans 16 amino acids. The CDR3 nucleotides are TGTGCCAGCAGCCATGACGGGACTAGCGGGGGTGAGACCCAGTACTTC. Translating it yields CASSHDGTSGGETQYF.